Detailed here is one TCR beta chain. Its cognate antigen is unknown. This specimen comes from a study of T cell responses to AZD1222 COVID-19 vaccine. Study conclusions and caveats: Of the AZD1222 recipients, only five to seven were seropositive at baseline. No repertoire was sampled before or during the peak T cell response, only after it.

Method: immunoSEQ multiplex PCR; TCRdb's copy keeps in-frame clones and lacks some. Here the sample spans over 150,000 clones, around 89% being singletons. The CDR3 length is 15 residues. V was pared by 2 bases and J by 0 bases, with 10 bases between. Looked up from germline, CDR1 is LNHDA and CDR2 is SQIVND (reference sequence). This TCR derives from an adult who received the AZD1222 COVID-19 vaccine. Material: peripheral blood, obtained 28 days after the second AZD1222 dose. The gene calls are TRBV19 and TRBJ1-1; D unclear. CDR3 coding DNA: TGTGCCAGTAGTATATCCGGGCAGCTGAACACTGAAGCTTTCTTT. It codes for CASSISGQLNTEAFF.